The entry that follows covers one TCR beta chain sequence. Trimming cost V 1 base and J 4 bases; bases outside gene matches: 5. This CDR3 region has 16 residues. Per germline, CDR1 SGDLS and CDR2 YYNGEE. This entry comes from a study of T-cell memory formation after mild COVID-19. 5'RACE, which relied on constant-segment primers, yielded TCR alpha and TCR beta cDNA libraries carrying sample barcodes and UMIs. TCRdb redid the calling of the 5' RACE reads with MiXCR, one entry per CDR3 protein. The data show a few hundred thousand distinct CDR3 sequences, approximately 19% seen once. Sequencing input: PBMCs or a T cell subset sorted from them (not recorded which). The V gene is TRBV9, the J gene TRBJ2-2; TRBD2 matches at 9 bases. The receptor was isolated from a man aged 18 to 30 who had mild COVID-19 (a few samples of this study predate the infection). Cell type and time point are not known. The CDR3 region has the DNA TGTGCCAGCAGCGTAACCTCAGCGGGGGGCACCGGGGAGCTGTTTTTT. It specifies CASSVTSAGGTGELFF.